The clone carrying this T cell receptor beta chain was detected a few times. TCRdb processed the reads anew with MiXCR; each CDR3 protein has one entry. The repertoire consists of fewer than 200,000 distinct CDR3 sequences, with over 13% occurring once and the leading ten covering 25% to 30%. The CDR3 is 15 amino acids. The V end was cut by 2 bases, the J end by 3 bases, with 11 bases between. The sample comes from a study of T cell repertoires in cytomegalovirus infection. As for the study in general: An indication of both CMV infection and matching HLA type came from public TCR beta signatures.

The J gene is TRBJ1-5, the V gene TRBV12-3 or TRBV12-4; D is perhaps TRBD1 (5 bases). This clonotype was obtained from a human donor in good health (CMV status not recorded). Some clones in this sample may be carry-over from other donors' samples. The specimen was PBMCs. CDR3 loop: CASSLSRANNQPQHF. CDR3 sequence (DNA): TGTGCCAGCAGTTTAAGCAGGGCGAACAATCAGCCCCAGCATTTT.